This TCR beta chain was documented in a study of shared clonotypes between healthy human individuals. Looking at the study overall: Donors were a couple of women and three men aged 18 to 49. Study observations and caveats: Read depth was anticipated to influence clonotype sharing among donors.

Notes on this clone: Its antigen is not identified.

The repertoire was sequenced with immunoSEQ multiplex PCR; TCRdb's copy has only in-frame clones and lacks some. This table has about 1 million clones, roughly 80% appearing once. The sequence came from a man younger than 35 in good health. The sample consisted of memory CD4+ T cells sorted from blood. Subset denoted: CD45RA-negative fraction.

CDR3 sequence: CASSHQGVRETQYF. The CDR3 nucleotides read TGCGCCAGCAGCCACCAGGGAGTGAGGGAGACCCAGTACTTC. This chain connects TRBV4-1 to TRBJ2-5; D possibly matches TRBD1 or TRBD2 (5 bases each). This CDR3 spans 14 amino acids. Germline V lookup: CDR1 MGHRA, CDR2 YSYEKL. Between the trimmed V and J ends, which lost 3 bases and 5 bases, there was a span of 13 bases.